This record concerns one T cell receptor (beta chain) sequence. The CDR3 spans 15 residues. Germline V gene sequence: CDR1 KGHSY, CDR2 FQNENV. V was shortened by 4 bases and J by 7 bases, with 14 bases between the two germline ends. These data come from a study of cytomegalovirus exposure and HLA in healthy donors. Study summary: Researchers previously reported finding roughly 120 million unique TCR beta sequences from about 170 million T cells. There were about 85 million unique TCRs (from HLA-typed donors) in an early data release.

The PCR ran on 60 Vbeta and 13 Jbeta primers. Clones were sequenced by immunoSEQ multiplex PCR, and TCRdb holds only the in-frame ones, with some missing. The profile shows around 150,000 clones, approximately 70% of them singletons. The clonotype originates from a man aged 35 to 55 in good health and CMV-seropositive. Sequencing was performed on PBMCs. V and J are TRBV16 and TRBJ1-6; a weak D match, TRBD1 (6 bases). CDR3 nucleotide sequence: TGTGCCAGCAGCCCAAGGGGGGGGCTAAATTCACCCCTCCACTTT. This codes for CASSPRGGLNSPLHF.